In its sample, the clone carrying this T cell receptor beta chain was seen many times. The antigen remains unidentified. V lost 0 bases, J lost 2 bases, and 19 bases lay in between. The CDR3 contains 19 residues. Germline V gene sequence: CDR1 SGHVS, CDR2 FNYEAQ. The data derive from a study of T cells in Graves' hyperthyroidism and ophthalmopathy. Study-level findings and limits: The model identified upcoming ophthalmopathy a median approximately 6.5 months ahead of onset.

It was RNA transcripts that yielded the amplified TCR beta CDR3 regions. First-round RT-PCR targeting the TCR CDR3 was performed with the HTBI primer set. TCRdb reprocessed the multiplex PCR reads via MiXCR and lists one record per CDR3 protein. This table has over 350,000 distinct CDR3 sequences, over 13% appearing once. Any patient presenting with uncontrolled infection, other autoimmune disease, pregnancy or lactation was left out. Diagnoses were established using clinical symptoms, serum thyroxine and TRAb, thyroid ultrasound and orbital computed tomography. The chain is built from TRBV7-6 and TRBJ2-2; weak D call: TRBD1 (6 bases). The source is a man aged 50 or older with Graves' ophthalmopathy. The sequenced sample consisted of blood. The CDR3 loop reads CASSLAPGGQQANTGELFF. In DNA form, the CDR3 reads TGTGCCAGCAGCTTAGCCCCCGGAGGACAGCAAGCTAACACCGGGGAGCTGTTTTTT.